The entry below gives a single TCR beta chain sequence along with its context. What antigen it recognizes has not been identified. Base quality data are lacking; no much larger clone is found one base away. This sample was included in a study of T-cell reconstitution after alpha-beta-depleted transplantation in children (dated by TCRdb to between 2015 and 2016). For context, the study as a whole: Using TCR repertoire profiling, the study followed T-cell immune reconstitution in a quantitative way in children after TCRalphabeta/CD19-depleted allogeneic hematopoietic cell transplantation.

V is trimmed back by 6 bases and J by 8 bases, and the junction contains 11 bases that no gene match accounts for. From the germline V gene (reference sequence), CDR1 is DFQATT and CDR2 is SNEGSKA. The CDR3 covers 14 residues, taking in both the cysteine and the phenylalanine. Left in the record is the CDR3 DNA by itself, 42 bases read in frame from the first base. Reading the label with the study, this specimen's treatment or condition is: allogeneic hematopoietic cell transplantation with graft depleted of TCRalphabeta T cells and CD19 B cells. The children who served as transplant recipients had been given grafts of TCRalphabeta/CD19-depleted allogeneic hematopoietic cells. Library preparation used PCR. TCRdb lists the instrument as Illumina HiSeq 2500. TCR libraries were prepared with molecular barcoding, using unique molecular identifiers to normalize TCRbeta repertoire quantification. The public reads were reprocessed in TCRdb via fastp at Q25 and MiXCR, keeping in-frame beta chains. Records with the same CDR3 protein are collapsed into one entry carrying the most frequent genes and DNA. This sample lists approximately 270,000 distinct CDR3 sequences; approximately 24% were detected once. The ten largest clones represent 4.8% of the sample.

The paper's findings and limits, for the study overall: In some patients, high TCRbeta diversity at day 60 was attributed to recipient T cells and intrathymic progenitors that had survived conditioning. The frequencies of hyperexpanded clones fell over the following months, and after one year, T-cell counts and TCRbeta diversity were mostly attributed to newly produced T cells. The apparently early recovery of alphabetaT-cell counts about two months after transplant reportedly depended on only several hundred rapidly expanded clones that came from non-depleted graft cells.

The source material was PBMCs, mostly from graft donor cells, sampled 360 days after TCRalphabeta/CD19-depleted stem cell transplant. The receptor comes from a female patient younger than 10 who had a stem cell transplant for congenital amegakaryocytic thrombocytopenia, so the T cells may come from the graft donor. The chain is made from TRBV20-1 and TRBJ1-4; 8 of the junction bases match TRBD1. The DNA sequence follows: TGCAGTGCCGACGAGACAGGGGCGGGCGAAAAACTGTTTTTT. Translated, it gives CSADETGAGEKLFF.